The sequence of this T cell receptor beta chain was determined in a study of T cells in Graves' hyperthyroidism and ophthalmopathy. General observations from the study: Most expanded thyroid clonotypes above 0.001 also appeared in blood.

Researchers took RNA transcripts and amplified the TCR beta CDR3 regions from them. Carried out on the TCR CDR3, a first-round RT-PCR used the HTBI primer set. From the multiplex PCR reads, TCRdb called clonotypes with MiXCR, one entry per CDR3 protein. The profile shows 650,000 to 850,000 distinct CDR3 sequences, about 19% of them singletons. This clonotype was recorded many times. Its antigen is still unknown. J was trimmed by 5 bases and V by 3 bases; bases with no gene match: 6. Germline CDR1 SNHLY, CDR2 FYNNEI. The CDR3 sequence is 15 residues long. The sample taken for sequencing was blood. This chain links TRBV2 with TRBJ2-3, with 9 bases that match TRBD2. This clonotype was obtained from a woman aged 45 to 65 with Graves' hyperthyroidism that later progressed to Graves' ophthalmopathy. The CDR3 loop is CASSEAGGPGDTQYF. The CDR3 coding sequence is TGTGCCAGCAGTGAGGCGGGGGGGCCGGGAGATACGCAGTATTTT.